This entry describes one T cell receptor (beta chain). This record belongs to a study of OX40 agonist ivuxolimab in advanced cancers. There are 14 residues in the CDR3. The germline CDR1 and CDR2 sequences are SGHRS and YFSETQ. V lost 0 bases and J 2 bases, leaving 9 bases between the germline ends. Clones were sequenced by immunoSEQ multiplex PCR, and TCRdb holds only the in-frame ones, with some missing. The sample carries some 77,000 clones, about 92% recorded once. The sequence was collected from an adult with an advanced solid tumor such as melanoma, head and neck, liver or kidney cancer. This specimen consisted of CD4+ or CD8+ T cells sorted from blood, obtained in a trial of the OX40 agonist ivuxolimab. The chain employs TRBV5-1 and TRBJ2-7, with no clear D. CDR3 residues: CASSLDARTYEQYF. The CDR3 DNA reads TGCGCCAGCAGCTTGGACGCCAGAACCTACGAGCAGTACTTC.